This T cell receptor (beta chain) stems from a study of blood T cell repertoires in COVID-19. Assay: immunoSEQ multiplex PCR; the TCRdb copy retains only in-frame clones and omits some. The data show hundreds of thousands of clones, 87% seen once. The length of the CDR3 is 18 residues. Germline V lookup: CDR1 LGHNA, CDR2 YSLEER. The ends were cut back, 3 bases at V and 2 bases at J, with 23 bases in the middle. The J gene is TRBJ2-7, the V gene TRBV4-3, with D maybe TRBD2 (6 bases). The receptor's source is a woman under 30 who had recovered from COVID-19. The sample comprised PBMCs or T cells enriched from blood (not recorded which). CDR3 nucleotide sequence: TGCGCCAGCAGCCAGAAATGGTTTAGCGGACACCCAGCCTACGAGCAGTACTTC. Amino acids: CASSQKWFSGHPAYEQYF.